Listed below are T cell receptor beta chains from one sample, sequenced in a study of T cell repertoires in cytomegalovirus infection. Each CDR3 protein gets one entry after TCRdb re-called the reads with MiXCR. This sample has about 100,000 distinct CDR3 sequences, with less than 25% found just once. Material: CD8+ T cells from PBMCs. All receptors derive from a human donor in good health (CMV status not recorded). Some clones in this sample may be carry-over from other donors' samples. Each CDR3 is given with its conserved first and last residue. A D gene is named only where the DNA matches it firmly.

cdr3_length: 13
v_call: TRBV7-2
d_call: .
j_call: TRBJ2-5
cdr3_aa: CASSLNRAETQYF

cdr3_length: 15
v_call: TRBV7-3
d_call: TRBD1
j_call: TRBJ2-1
cdr3_aa: CASSSGQGADNEQFF

cdr3_length: 15
v_call: TRBV7-2
d_call: TRBD2
j_call: TRBJ2-5
cdr3_aa: CASSYSGGAGETQYF

cdr3_length: 12
v_call: TRBV29-1
d_call: .
j_call: TRBJ2-1
cdr3_aa: CSVIQGRYEQFF

cdr3_length: 17
v_call: TRBV5-1
d_call: TRBD2
j_call: TRBJ2-1
cdr3_aa: CASSPRSIAGDRAGQFF

cdr3_length: 10
v_call: TRBV6-2/TRBV6-3
d_call: .
j_call: TRBJ2-5
cdr3_aa: CASRKETQYF

cdr3_length: 13
v_call: TRBV10-3
d_call: .
j_call: TRBJ2-3
cdr3_aa: CARPGPGTDTQYF

cdr3_length: 14
v_call: TRBV7-2
d_call: TRBD1
j_call: TRBJ2-7
cdr3_aa: CASSSTGGIYEQYF

cdr3_length: 15
v_call: TRBV6-1
d_call: TRBD2
j_call: TRBJ2-5
cdr3_aa: CASSERREGLETQYF

cdr3_length: 11
v_call: TRBV12-3/TRBV12-4
d_call: .
j_call: TRBJ2-3
cdr3_aa: CATEERDTQYF

cdr3_length: 16
v_call: TRBV6-1
d_call: .
j_call: TRBJ1-5
cdr3_aa: CASRGWGPSPNQPQHF

cdr3_length: 15
v_call: TRBV6-2/TRBV6-3
d_call: TRBD1
j_call: TRBJ1-5
cdr3_aa: CASSLQGTGNQPQHF

cdr3_length: 15
v_call: TRBV4-3
d_call: .
j_call: TRBJ2-1
cdr3_aa: CASSQAGAGYNEQFF

cdr3_length: 14
v_call: TRBV20-1
d_call: .
j_call: TRBJ1-1
cdr3_aa: CSASGGEVNTEAFF

cdr3_length: 14
v_call: TRBV7-2
d_call: .
j_call: TRBJ1-4
cdr3_aa: CASSLAGLGEKLFF

cdr3_length: 13
v_call: TRBV15
d_call: .
j_call: TRBJ1-2
cdr3_aa: CATSPRRGDGYTF

cdr3_length: 14
v_call: TRBV19
d_call: .
j_call: TRBJ2-1
cdr3_aa: CASSILVSYNEQFF

cdr3_length: 16
v_call: TRBV4-3
d_call: .
j_call: TRBJ1-1
cdr3_aa: CASSQDSGNMNTEAFF

cdr3_length: 15
v_call: TRBV4-3
d_call: .
j_call: TRBJ1-1
cdr3_aa: CASSQEGGEGTEAFF

cdr3_length: 15
v_call: TRBV20-1
d_call: .
j_call: TRBJ2-3
cdr3_aa: CSARDRGGSTDTQYF

cdr3_length: 15
v_call: TRBV10-3
d_call: TRBD1
j_call: TRBJ1-1
cdr3_aa: CAISAPGQGSPEAFF

cdr3_length: 17
v_call: TRBV2
d_call: TRBD1
j_call: TRBJ1-1
cdr3_aa: CASSEARGQGMNTEAFF

cdr3_length: 15
v_call: TRBV15
d_call: TRBD2
j_call: TRBJ2-3
cdr3_aa: CATSIQREATDTQYF

cdr3_length: 13
v_call: TRBV12-3/TRBV12-4
d_call: .
j_call: TRBJ2-5
cdr3_aa: CASSPRWEETQYF

cdr3_length: 14
v_call: TRBV7-9
d_call: TRBD2
j_call: TRBJ2-1
cdr3_aa: CASSLLGLDHEQFF

cdr3_length: 15
v_call: TRBV7-2
d_call: .
j_call: TRBJ1-2
cdr3_aa: CASSLWPATNYGYTF

cdr3_length: 16
v_call: TRBV6-2/TRBV6-3
d_call: TRBD1
j_call: TRBJ2-2
cdr3_aa: CASSTPLGGDTGELFF

cdr3_length: 11
v_call: TRBV30
d_call: .
j_call: TRBJ1-1
cdr3_aa: CAWSQGAEAFF

cdr3_length: 19
v_call: TRBV14
d_call: .
j_call: TRBJ1-6
cdr3_aa: CASSQDPLEGGWANSPLHF

cdr3_length: 13
v_call: TRBV20-1
d_call: TRBD2
j_call: TRBJ2-7
cdr3_aa: CSARGGSLGEQYF

cdr3_length: 14
v_call: TRBV2
d_call: TRBD1
j_call: TRBJ1-1
cdr3_aa: CASGGGADHTEAFF

cdr3_length: 17
v_call: TRBV19
d_call: TRBD1
j_call: TRBJ1-1
cdr3_aa: CASSIEGQGALNTEAFF

cdr3_length: 14
v_call: TRBV7-2
d_call: .
j_call: TRBJ2-7
cdr3_aa: CASREDESSYEQYF

cdr3_length: 14
v_call: TRBV6-1
d_call: .
j_call: TRBJ2-3
cdr3_aa: CASRVLAIQDTQYF

cdr3_length: 17
v_call: TRBV4-3
d_call: .
j_call: TRBJ2-1
cdr3_aa: CASSQDLGLASYNEQFF

cdr3_length: 15
v_call: TRBV5-6
d_call: .
j_call: TRBJ2-7
cdr3_aa: CASSLRSSVAYEQYF

cdr3_length: 15
v_call: TRBV9
d_call: .
j_call: TRBJ1-6
cdr3_aa: CASSAGGRNNSPLHF

cdr3_length: 14
v_call: TRBV20-1
d_call: .
j_call: TRBJ1-1
cdr3_aa: CSARAISGDTEAFF

cdr3_length: 17
v_call: TRBV7-2
d_call: .
j_call: TRBJ2-2
cdr3_aa: CASSLLGSSRNTGELFF

cdr3_length: 16
v_call: TRBV28
d_call: .
j_call: TRBJ2-7
cdr3_aa: CASSPSDSSRGYEQYF

cdr3_length: 17
v_call: TRBV7-8
d_call: TRBD1
j_call: TRBJ1-1
cdr3_aa: CASSVRGTGGTKTEAFF

cdr3_length: 13
v_call: TRBV7-2
d_call: TRBD2
j_call: TRBJ2-7
cdr3_aa: CASKPGGAYEQYF

cdr3_length: 11
v_call: TRBV7-6
d_call: .
j_call: TRBJ2-1
cdr3_aa: CASSLDGWQFF

cdr3_length: 14
v_call: TRBV27
d_call: .
j_call: TRBJ1-5
cdr3_aa: CASSATGTSQPQHF

cdr3_length: 14
v_call: TRBV27
d_call: .
j_call: TRBJ2-7
cdr3_aa: CASSPFDSAYEQYF